A selection of T cell receptor beta chains follows, all from one sample in a study of long-term antiretroviral therapy in people with HIV. Profiling relied on immunoSEQ multiplex PCR, and the TCRdb table lists in-frame clones only, not all of them. The sample includes about 35,000 clones, 85% to 95% of them seen just once. The sequences come from unsorted PBMCs, collected 4.1 years after starting antiretroviral therapy. These receptors were taken from a woman in her 50s with HIV. CDR3s include the opening cysteine and the closing phenylalanine or tryptophan. Fields, in order: CDR3 protein, CDR3 DNA, V gene, D gene, J gene, clone size. D genes are given only for firm matches. The listing skips clone size in some rows; elsewhere it reads once, few, many or a size class.

CASSLTGATEAFF TGCGCCAGCAGCTTAACAGGGGCCACTGAAGCTTTCTTT TRBV5-1 TRBD1 TRBJ1-1 NA
CASSPAEWDNEKLFF TGTGCCAGCTCACCAGCAGAATGGGATAATGAAAAACTGTTTTTT TRBV18 NA TRBJ1-4 NA
CASSFTTGPGNTIYF TGTGCCAGCAGCTTCACGACAGGGCCTGGAAACACCATATATTTT TRBV5-6 TRBD1 TRBJ1-3 NA
CASSLRDRYNEQFF TGTGCCAGCAGCTTGAGGGACAGGTACAATGAGCAGTTCTTC TRBV11-1 TRBD1 TRBJ2-1 NA
CASSLLGADTQYF TGTGCCAGCAGCTTGTTAGGGGCAGATACGCAGTATTTT TRBV5-4 NA TRBJ2-3 NA
CASTGTSGSYNEQFF TGTGCCAGCACCGGGACTAGCGGCTCCTACAATGAGCAGTTCTTC TRBV25-1 TRBD2 TRBJ2-1 NA
CASSVDPRGPGELFF TGTGCCAGCAGCGTAGACCCCAGGGGCCCCGGGGAGCTGTTTTTT TRBV9 NA TRBJ2-2 NA
CASTGATYEQYF TGTGCCAGCACCGGGGCTACCTACGAGCAGTACTTC TRBV6-6 NA TRBJ2-7 NA
CASSRSTGPAQNTEAFF TGTGCCAGCAGCCGGAGTACGGGGCCTGCGCAAAACACTGAAGCTTTCTTT TRBV11-2 NA TRBJ1-1 NA
CASSTLGQVTAKNIQYF TGCGCCAGCAGTACCCTTGGGCAGGTGACGGCCAAAAACATTCAGTACTTC TRBV5-1 NA TRBJ2-4 NA
CATSRGLAGGLAGEQFF TGTGCCACCAGCAGGGGACTAGCGGGGGGTCTAGCCGGGGAGCAGTTCTTC TRBV15 TRBD2 TRBJ2-1 NA
CASSQEAIAGGRTQYF TGCGCCAGCAGCCAAGAAGCAATAGCGGGGGGGCGGACCCAGTACTTC TRBV4-1 TRBD2 TRBJ2-5 once
CASRIRGNTGELFF TGTGCCAGCAGAATCAGGGGAAACACCGGGGAGCTGTTTTTT TRBV6-4 NA TRBJ2-2 NA
CASSLAPSSYEQYF TGCGCCAGCAGCTTGGCTCCTAGCTCCTACGAGCAGTACTTC TRBV5-1 NA TRBJ2-7 NA
CAIRETGPTGNTIYF TGTGCCATCAGGGAGACAGGGCCCACTGGAAACACCATATATTTT TRBV10-3 TRBD1 TRBJ1-3 NA
CASSVSGTGFTEQYF TGTGCCAGCAGCGTAAGCGGGACAGGGTTTACCGAGCAGTACTTC TRBV9 TRBD1 TRBJ2-7 NA
CASSASGGFGNEQFF TGTGCCAGCAGCGCTTCAGGGGGATTTGGGAATGAGCAGTTCTTC TRBV9 TRBD1 TRBJ2-1 NA
CASSLARGGGGYTF TGTGCCAGCAGCTTAGCCAGGGGAGGTGGGGGCTACACCTTC TRBV13 NA TRBJ1-2 NA
CASSRLAGGMDEKLFF TGTGCCAGCAGCCGCCTAGCGGGGGGAATGGATGAAAAACTGTTTTTT TRBV9 NA TRBJ1-4 NA
CASSGAGGVEKLFF TGTGCCAGCAGTGGGGCAGGTGGTGTTGAAAAACTGTTTTTT TRBV6-4 NA TRBJ1-4 NA
CASCQGGSYNEQFF TGCGCCAGCTGCCAGGGCGGCTCCTACAATGAGCAGTTCTTC TRBV5-1 NA TRBJ2-1 NA
CAISDGGGYNEQFF TGTGCCATCAGTGATGGGGGGGGATACAATGAGCAGTTCTTC TRBV10-3 TRBD2 TRBJ2-1 NA
CASSRGQGSLRNQPQHF TGTGCCAGCAGCCGAGGACAGGGCTCGTTGCGCAATCAGCCCCAGCATTTT TRBV7-2 TRBD1 TRBJ1-5 NA
CASSGTSGLTDTQYF TGTGCCAGCAGCGGGACTAGCGGCCTCACAGATACGCAGTATTTT TRBV7-9 TRBD2 TRBJ2-3 NA
CASSMGQGGEKLFF TGTGCCAGTAGTATGGGACAGGGGGGTGAAAAACTGTTTTTT TRBV19 TRBD1 TRBJ1-4 NA
CASSPEAAGGFYEQYF TGTGCCAGCAGCCCAGAAGCTGCAGGGGGATTCTACGAGCAGTACTTC TRBV9 TRBD1 TRBJ2-7 NA
CASGLNRGGGAAFF TGTGCTAGTGGTTTGAACAGGGGAGGTGGGGCAGCTTTCTTT TRBV12-5 TRBD1 TRBJ1-1 NA
CASSDSGNYNEQFF TGTGCCAGCTCAGATAGCGGAAACTACAATGAGCAGTTCTTC TRBV6-6 NA TRBJ2-1 NA
CASSLGQNTGELFF TGTGCCAGCAGCTTAGGTCAGAACACCGGGGAGCTGTTTTTT TRBV11-3 NA TRBJ2-2 NA
CASSQQVGQPQHF TGCGCCAGCAGCCAGCAGGTGGGTCAGCCCCAGCATTTT TRBV4-1 NA TRBJ1-5 NA
CASSLAGTGGNSPLHF TGTGCCAGCAGCTTAGCGGGGACAGGGGGAAATTCACCCCTCCACTTT TRBV7-6 TRBD1 TRBJ1-6 NA
CASSVGTGLADTQYF TGTGCCAGCAGCGTCGGGACAGGGCTAGCAGATACGCAGTATTTT TRBV5-5 TRBD1 TRBJ2-3 NA
CASSKRERTTYNEQFF TGTGCCAGCAGTAAAAGGGAAAGGACCACTTACAATGAGCAGTTCTTC TRBV2 NA TRBJ2-1 NA
CASSLRQGNEKLFF TGTGCCAGCAGTCTGAGACAGGGGAACGAAAAACTGTTTTTT TRBV2 TRBD1 TRBJ1-4 NA
CASSLRPTGGAYNEQFF TGTGCCAGCAGCTTAAGACCTACCGGGGGGGCCTACAATGAGCAGTTCTTC TRBV7-3 TRBD2 TRBJ2-1 NA
CSVSPGGINTEAFF TGCAGCGTATCCCCCGGGGGGATAAACACTGAAGCTTTCTTT TRBV29-1 NA TRBJ1-1 NA
CATSRDRVGVLYGYTF TGTGCCACCAGCAGAGATAGGGTCGGAGTTCTCTATGGCTACACCTTC TRBV15 NA TRBJ1-2 NA
CASSESGVVVETQYF TGTGCCAGCAGTGAATCCGGGGTTGTGGTGGAGACCCAGTACTTC TRBV25-1 NA TRBJ2-5 NA
CASSRDRGPGNTIYF TGTGCCAGCAGCCGCGACAGGGGGCCAGGAAACACCATATATTTT TRBV14 TRBD1 TRBJ1-3 NA
CASSSRDSLYGYTF TGTGCCAGCAGCTCCAGGGACAGTCTCTATGGCTACACCTTC TRBV7-3 TRBD1 TRBJ1-2 large
CAISGEPDRETQYF TGTGCCATCAGTGGTGAACCCGATCGGGAGACCCAGTACTTC TRBV10-3 NA TRBJ2-5 NA
CASRDSAGQGDGYTF TGTGCCAGCAGGGATTCGGCGGGACAGGGGGATGGCTACACCTTC TRBV6-6 TRBD1 TRBJ1-2 NA
CASSLGQHSNQPQHF TGTGCCAGCAGCTTAGGCCAACATAGCAATCAGCCCCAGCATTTT TRBV7-3 NA TRBJ1-5 once
CASSPGDKALQETQYF TGTGCCAGCAGCCCGGGAGACAAGGCCCTCCAAGAGACCCAGTACTTC TRBV9 NA TRBJ2-5 NA
CASSDSGGGQPQHF TGTGCCAGCAGTGATTCGGGGGGCGGGCAGCCCCAGCATTTT TRBV6-1 NA TRBJ1-5 NA
CASKYRAGLGNTIYF TGTGCCAGCAAATACCGGGCGGGCCTGGGAAACACCATATATTTT TRBV27 NA TRBJ1-3 NA
CASSRPTGGLGYGYTF TGTGCCAGCAGCCGACCGACAGGGGGCCTCGGCTATGGCTACACCTTC TRBV7-2 TRBD1 TRBJ1-2 NA
CSVEVGGYTEAFF TGCAGCGTTGAGGTCGGCGGATACACTGAAGCTTTCTTT TRBV29-1 NA TRBJ1-1 NA
CATSRNRGGGYGYTF TGTGCCACCAGCAGAAACCGAGGGGGGGGCTATGGCTACACCTTC TRBV15 NA TRBJ1-2 NA
CASSVGTSGGHEQFF TGTGCCAGCAGCGTAGGCACAAGCGGGGGCCATGAGCAGTTCTTC TRBV9 TRBD2 TRBJ2-1 NA
CASSLEAPGSTEAFF TGTGCCAGCAGCTTAGAGGCTCCCGGTAGCACTGAAGCTTTCTTT TRBV7-6 NA TRBJ1-1 NA
CASSLTSPGQVYNSPLHF TGTGCCAGCAGCTTAACGAGCCCCGGGCAGGTCTATAATTCACCCCTCCACTTT TRBV7-2 NA TRBJ1-6 NA
CASSKVGLQGPASNQPQHF TGTGCCAGCAGCAAGGTGGGACTACAGGGGCCGGCTAGCAATCAGCCCCAGCATTTT TRBV21-1 NA TRBJ1-5 NA
CASSFLDRGVIGELFF TGTGCCAGCAGCTTCCTGGACAGGGGCGTAATCGGGGAGCTGTTTTTT TRBV7-8 TRBD1 TRBJ2-2 NA